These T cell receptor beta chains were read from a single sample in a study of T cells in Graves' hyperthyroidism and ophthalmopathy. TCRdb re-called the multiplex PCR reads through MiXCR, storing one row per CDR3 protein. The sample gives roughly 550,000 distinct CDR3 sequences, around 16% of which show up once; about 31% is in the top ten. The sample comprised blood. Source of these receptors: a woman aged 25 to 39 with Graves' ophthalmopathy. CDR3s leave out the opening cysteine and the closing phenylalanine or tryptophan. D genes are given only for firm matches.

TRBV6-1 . ASSDGLGLSVGF
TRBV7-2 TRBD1 ASSLTAWVPPDREQF
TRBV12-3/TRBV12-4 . ASSSPTSYEQY
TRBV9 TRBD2 ASSPRGWREGLGEQF
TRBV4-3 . ASSPEDSPSYNEQF
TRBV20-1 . SARDHWVSGNTIY
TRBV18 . ASSPSLLEPGELF
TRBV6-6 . ASSYSGGSAKNIQY
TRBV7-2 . ASSPRAASGANVLT
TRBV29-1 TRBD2 SVYQTAGPGELF
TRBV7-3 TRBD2 ASSPPSGRKGELF
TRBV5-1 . ASSLPGPWNEQY
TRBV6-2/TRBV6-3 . AIQGSGNQPQH
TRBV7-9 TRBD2 ASSSSGLAGGEQY
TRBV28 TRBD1 ASSLGGQGNEKLF
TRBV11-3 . ASSRRAESSYNEQF
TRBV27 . ASSYGGQETQY
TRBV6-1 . ASRQTGGGGSYEQY
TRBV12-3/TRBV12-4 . ASSHLREKLF
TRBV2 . AASLNTGELF
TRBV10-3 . AISESGWAEKLF
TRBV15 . ATSSGFQVVTDTQY
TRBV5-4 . ASSLPGDRPLEQF
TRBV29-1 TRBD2 SVDFPLAGGPHEQF
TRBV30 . AWSSVAHTSYEQY
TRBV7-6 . ASSLRALGELF
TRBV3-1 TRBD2 ASSLFLAGGRPDTQY
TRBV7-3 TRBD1 ASSADRATDTQY
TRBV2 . ASSPHPPLSGGWETQY
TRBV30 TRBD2 AWSLLAGGPGNEQF
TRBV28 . ASIVGGYTEAF
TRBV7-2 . ASSRDFSSTDTQY
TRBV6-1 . ASREGGTGGDTQY
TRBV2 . ASSEWPTYEQY
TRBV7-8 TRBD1 ASSPPDRGGYGYT
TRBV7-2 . ASSRDGANIGEQF
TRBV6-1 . ASSSSRKETQY
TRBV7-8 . ASSLVLADRGEQY
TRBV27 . ASAPRATTNTEAF
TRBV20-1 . SASPRALSYEQY
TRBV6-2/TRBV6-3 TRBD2 ASSGGTSGTGDTQY
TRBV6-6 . ASSYRGIYGYT
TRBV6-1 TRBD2 ASKTSVLHNEQF
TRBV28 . ASSSLGGATTYEQY
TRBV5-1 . ASSLYGSSYNEQF
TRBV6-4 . ASSDLISPLH
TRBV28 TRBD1 ASSFYRGFTEAF
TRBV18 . ASSPGRGYEQY
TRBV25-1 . ASSERRGYLYEQY
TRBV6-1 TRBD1 ASTLGQAPTYGYT
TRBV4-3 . ASSQGTRRAEAF